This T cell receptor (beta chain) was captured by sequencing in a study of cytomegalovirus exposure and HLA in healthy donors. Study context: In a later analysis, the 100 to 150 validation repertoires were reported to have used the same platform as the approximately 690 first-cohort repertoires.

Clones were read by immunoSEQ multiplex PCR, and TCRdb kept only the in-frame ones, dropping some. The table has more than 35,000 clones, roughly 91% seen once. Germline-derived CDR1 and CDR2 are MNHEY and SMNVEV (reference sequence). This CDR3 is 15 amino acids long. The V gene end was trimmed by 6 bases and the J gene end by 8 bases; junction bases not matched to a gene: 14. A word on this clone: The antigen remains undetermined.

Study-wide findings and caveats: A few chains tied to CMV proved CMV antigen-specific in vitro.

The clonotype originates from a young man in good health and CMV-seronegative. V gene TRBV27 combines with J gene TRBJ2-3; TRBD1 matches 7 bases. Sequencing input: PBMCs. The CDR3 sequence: CASRPGTATLSTQYF. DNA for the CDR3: TGTGCCAGCAGACCCGGGACAGCGACCCTGAGTACGCAGTATTTT.